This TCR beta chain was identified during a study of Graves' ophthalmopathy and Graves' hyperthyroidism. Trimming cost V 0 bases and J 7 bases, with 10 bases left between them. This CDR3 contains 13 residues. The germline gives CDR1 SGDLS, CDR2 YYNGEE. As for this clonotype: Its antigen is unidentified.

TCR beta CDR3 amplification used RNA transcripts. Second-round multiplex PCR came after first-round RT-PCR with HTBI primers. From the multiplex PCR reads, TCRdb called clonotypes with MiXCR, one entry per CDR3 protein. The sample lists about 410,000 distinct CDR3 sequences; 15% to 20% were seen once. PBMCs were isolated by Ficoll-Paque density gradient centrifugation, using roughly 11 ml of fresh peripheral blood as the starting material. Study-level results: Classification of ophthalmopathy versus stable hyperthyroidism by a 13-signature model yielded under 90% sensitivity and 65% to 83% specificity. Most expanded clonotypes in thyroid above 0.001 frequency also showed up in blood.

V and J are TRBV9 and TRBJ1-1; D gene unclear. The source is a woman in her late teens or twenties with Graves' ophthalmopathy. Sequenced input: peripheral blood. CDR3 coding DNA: TGTGCCAGCAGCGTAGAACCCGACGGTGAAGCTTTCTTT. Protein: CASSVEPDGEAFF.